A single sample gave rise to the 23 T cell receptor beta chains below, sequenced in a study of tumor-infiltrating lymphocytes in primary liver carcinoma. A constant-region primer primed TCR beta cDNA synthesis from 400 to 550 ng of total RNA. Generation of the TCR beta libraries relied on three nested multiplex PCR rounds using slightly modified ARM-PCR. TRBV1-TRBV30 forward primers paired with a C-beta reverse primer were used in the first two PCR rounds, which ran about 11 cycles each. TCRdb processed the multiplex PCR reads anew with MiXCR; each CDR3 protein has one entry. The sample has just over 300,000 distinct CDR3 sequences; approximately 54% are singletons. Germline DNA was extracted alongside blood RNA, which was obtained from unsorted whole blood. What was sequenced was peripheral blood. Source of these receptors: a woman aged 25 to 45 with primary liver carcinoma and hepatitis B virus infection.

This clonotype was recorded many times. The chain recombines TRBV29-1 with TRBJ2-7; tentatively, D is TRBD2 (6 bases). The CDR3 loop spans 15 amino acids. Between the trimmed V and J ends, which lost 0 bases and 1 base, there was a span of 13 bases. CDR1 and CDR2 from the germline V gene are SQVTM and ANQGSEA. CDR3 nucleotide sequence: TGCAGCGTTGAAGAAGGGAGGAAGGGGTCCTACGAGCAGTACTTC. It yields the protein CSVEEGRKGSYEQYF.

Worth noting for this clonotype: The CDR3 does not close with the conserved phenylalanine or tryptophan, likely indicating a read error. The gene calls are TRBV11-2 and TRBJ1-2, with D maybe TRBD1 (6 bases). Trimming took 5 bases from V and 8 from J, leaving 15 bases between them. Germline lookup yields CDR1 SGHAT and CDR2 FQNNGV. The CDR3 spans 13 residues. CDR3 sequence: CASSGDRTGGYTI. The CDR3 DNA reads as TGTGCCAGCAGCGGAGACAGGACTGGGGGCTACACCATC.

This clonotype showed up just a few times. This chain links TRBV5-4 with TRBJ2-5; D may correspond to TRBD1 or TRBD2 (5 bases each). The CDR3 extends over 11 amino acids. The germline gives CDR1 SGHNT, CDR2 YYREEE (reference sequence). The CDR3 sequence: CVSVGEETQYF. CDR3 coding DNA: TGTGTTAGTGTGGGGGAAGAGACCCAGTACTTC.

Of note for this clonotype: The junction shows a germline mismatch at one end, possibly a read error. This sequence joins TRBV12-3 or TRBV12-4 and TRBJ1-5, with 7 bases that match TRBD1. The CDR3 has 15 amino acids. CDR3 sequence (DNA): TGTGCCACCAGTCTCCGACAGGGTAGGGGGCAGCCCCAGCATTTT. It specifies CATSLRQGRGQPQHF.

This clonotype was counted many times. This chain connects TRBV29-1 to TRBJ1-6; tentatively, D is TRBD1 (5 bases). The germline gives CDR1 SQVTM, CDR2 ANQGSEA. The CDR3 runs to 13 residues. CDR3 bases: TGCGGAGTGCGGGACCTCTATAATTCACCCCTCCACTTT. It codes for CGVRDLYNSPLHF.

This clonotype occurred once. At one end, the junction sequence differs from germline, possibly due to a read error. The chain has TRBV4-1 and TRBJ2-2; tentative D call: TRBD2 (6 bases). The CDR3 contains 16 residues. The germline V gene has CDR1 MGHRA and CDR2 YSYEKL. The CDR3 reads CACSRRLDLGTGELFF. The CDR3 coding sequence is TGCGCCTGCAGCCGGCGACTAGACCTTGGCACTGGGGAGCTGTTTTTT.

In regard to this clonotype: Just one base apart from a much larger clone, this may be a read error. The rearrangement joins TRBV12-3 or TRBV12-4 to TRBJ2-1; D is possibly TRBD2 (5 bases). The CDR3 sequence is 16 residues long. V lost 2 bases to trimming and J lost 10 bases, with 21 bases between them. This CDR3 reads CASSLSVGLSSSEQFF. CDR3 nucleotides: TGTGCCAGCAGTTTATCTGTCGGACTCTCTTCTTCCGAGCAGTTCTTC.

This chain uses TRBV6-6 with TRBJ2-1; 9 bases agree with TRBD2. This CDR3 contains 15 residues. The germline gives CDR1 MNHNY, CDR2 SVGAGI (reference sequence). The ends lost 0 bases at V and 9 bases at J; junction bases unmatched: 6. The CDR3 loop is CASSYSLAGRSEQFF. The CDR3 DNA follows: TGTGCCAGCAGTTACTCCCTAGCGGGACGGAGTGAGCAGTTCTTC.

The chain couples TRBV12-3 or TRBV12-4 to TRBJ2-7; D unclear. CDR3 length: 14 residues. Trimming cost V 3 bases and J 0 bases, with 9 bases left between them. Here the CDR3 DNA reads TGTGCCAGCAGTTTGCACCGACGCTCCTACGAGCAGTACTTC. Translated: CASSLHRRSYEQYF.

This clonotype appeared a few times. The rearrangement links TRBV28 to TRBJ1-5, with 8 bases aligning to TRBD1. V gave up 5 bases and J gave up 12 bases; unmatched junction bases: 6. This CDR3 is built from 12 residues. Germline loops: CDR1 MDHEN, CDR2 SYDVKM. The CDR3 sequence: CASSVSGTGQHF. The CDR3 DNA reads TGTGCCAGCAGTGTCTCCGGGACAGGCCAGCATTTT.

This clonotype came up many times. This sequence joins TRBV11-3 and TRBJ2-2; D gene ambiguous. The CDR3 runs to 17 residues. Germline V gene data show CDR1 as SGHNT and CDR2 as YENEEA. V lost 8 bases, J lost 1 base, and 20 bases lay in between. DNA of the CDR3: TGTGCCAGCGTCTTAAGTATAGTTCCTTTGAACACCGGGGAGCTGTTTTTT. Its protein product is CASVLSIVPLNTGELFF.

Turning to this clonotype: The junction departs from the called germline gene at one end, perhaps through a read error. The chain carries TRBV11-2 and TRBJ2-1; D gene uncertain. Per the germline V gene, CDR1 is SGHAT and CDR2 is FQNNGV. The CDR3 consists of 13 residues. The CDR3 DNA sequence: TGTGCCATCAGCCGAAGCTCCTATAATGAGCAGTTCTTC. This sequence encodes CAISRSSYNEQFF.

With regard to this clonotype: One base away lies a much larger clone, so this may be a sequencing read error. The rearrangement links TRBV4-2 to TRBJ2-2; 7 nucleotides align to TRBD2. The germline V gene has CDR1 LGHNA and CDR2 YNFKEQ. The CDR3 is 17 amino acids. The CDR3 is CASNQDLRRGSAGELFF. For the CDR3, the DNA is TGTGCCAGCAACCAAGATCTAAGGCGCGGGAGTGCCGGGGAGCTGTTTTTT.

On this clonotype itself: At one end the junction does not follow the germline gene, possibly because of a read error. The V call is TRBV7-9, the J call TRBJ2-5; D possibly matches TRBD1 or TRBD2 (5 bases each). The CDR3 is made up of 17 amino acids. Per the germline V gene, CDR1 is SEHNR and CDR2 is FQNEAQ (reference sequence). The CDR3 spells CARSFTGPLSSGETQYF. Written as DNA, the CDR3 is TGTGCCAGAAGCTTTACGGGACCGCTTTCTTCAGGGGAGACCCAGTACTTC.

The V gene is TRBV28, the J gene TRBJ2-2, with D possibly being TRBD1 (5 bases). Trimming shortened V by 5 bases and J by 0 bases, and 16 bases separated the two germline ends. Germline V lookup: CDR1 MDHEN, CDR2 SYDVKM. The CDR3 is 17 residues long. The CDR3 DNA is TGTGCCAGCAGTCTAAGGCTTGGGGCCTCGAACACCGGGGAGCTGTTTTTT. It is translated as CASSLRLGASNTGELFF.

With regard to this clonotype: A single base separates this from a much larger clone, so it may be a read error. V is TRBV4-1 and J is TRBJ2-7, with a weak D call TRBD2 (5 bases). Germline V gene lookup returns CDR1 MGHRA and CDR2 YSYEKL. This CDR3 spans 16 amino acids. DNA for the CDR3: TGCGCCGGCAGCCAAGCGCTCCAGGACTTCTCCTACGAGCAGTACTTC. The encoded protein is CAGSQALQDFSYEQYF.

This chain connects TRBV12-3 or TRBV12-4 to TRBJ2-1, with no clear D. Trimming removed 7 bases at V and 5 bases at J, with 18 bases between. The CDR3 length is 15 residues. The CDR3 spells CASIMGGRSNNEQFF. As DNA, the CDR3 is TGTGCCAGCATTATGGGTGGGCGGTCAAACAATGAGCAGTTCTTC.

This clonotype was observed a single time. In DNA, the CDR3 is TGTGCCAGCAGCCCCTCTTGGGGGCCCGAGCAGTACTTC. Protein: CASSPSWGPEQYF. The genes are TRBV4-2 and TRBJ2-7, with a possible D match to TRBD1 (6 bases). Germline V gene data show CDR1 as LGHNA and CDR2 as YNFKEQ. The CDR3 is made up of 13 amino acids. The V end lost 4 bases, the J end lost 6 bases, and 13 bases lay between the germline ends.

This clonotype came up a few times. The CDR3 protein is CASSQVETGSNYGYTF. The DNA for the CDR3 is TGCGCCAGCAGCCAAGTGGAGACAGGTTCTAACTATGGCTACACCTTC. The gene calls are TRBV4-1 and TRBJ1-2; possibly TRBD1 for D (6 bases). Germline lookup yields CDR1 MGHRA and CDR2 YSYEKL. The V gene lost 1 base and the J gene lost 0 bases, with 12 bases spanning the gap. This CDR3 comprises 16 residues.

This clonotype came up a few times. The chain joins TRBV5-4 to TRBJ2-1, with D unresolved. The germline V gene has CDR1 SGHNT and CDR2 YYREEE (reference sequence). Between the trimmed V and J ends, which lost 4 bases and 8 bases, there was a span of 22 bases. The CDR3 is 16 amino acids. The CDR3 DNA sequence: TGTGCCAGCAGCCCCGGAAGAGGAGTCTTATCCCATGAGCAGTTCTTC. This codes for CASSPGRGVLSHEQFF.

This sequence joins TRBV6-2 or TRBV6-3 and TRBJ2-5, with D tentatively TRBD1 or TRBD2 (5 bases each). Germline CDR1 MNHEY, CDR2 SVGEGT. This CDR3 has 15 residues. V was pared by 0 bases and J by 1 base, with 9 bases between. DNA of the CDR3: TGTGCCAGCAGTTACTCGGGACGCCGCCAAGAGACCCAGTACTTC. It is translated as CASSYSGRRQETQYF.

Turning to this clonotype: Relative to the germline gene, one junction end is altered; a read error may explain this. The rearrangement uses TRBV6-6 and TRBJ1-1, with D perhaps TRBD1 (5 bases). Germline V gene lookup returns CDR1 MNHNY and CDR2 SVGAGI (reference sequence). The CDR3 has 11 residues. CDR3 nucleotides: TGTGCCAGCAATCAGGGCTCTGGAGCTTTTTTT. It specifies CASNQGSGAFF.

This clonotype was picked up many times. The chain recombines TRBV4-3 with TRBJ2-7; D uncertain. V lost 0 bases, J lost 1 base, and 10 bases lay in between. The CDR3 contains 15 residues. Germline V CDR1 and CDR2: LGHNA, YSLEER. CDR3 DNA: TGCGCCAGCAGCCAAGAGGACGGGTTATCCTACGAGCAGTACTTC. The encoded protein is CASSQEDGLSYEQYF.